The sequence of this T cell receptor beta chain was determined in a study of shared clonotypes between healthy human individuals. Overall study results and limits: Owing to a small donor count, the genetic and exposure-history diversity represented was limited. Compared with clonotypes that all four donors shared, non-shared clonotypes had lower generation probabilities.

It was into CD45RA+ naive and CD45RA-negative memory subsets that the CD4+ cells were split. Replicate PCRs run on sorted subsets employed approximately 200 ng DNA, 25,000 to 35,000 T cell genomes. Generated by immunoSEQ multiplex PCR, the TCRdb table keeps only in-frame clones and is missing some. The table lists millions of clones, approximately 90% of them singletons. This clone occurred once. Antigen unknown. Trimming took 4 bases from V and 5 from J; bases not matched to a gene: 12. From germline, CDR1 is SGHRS and CDR2 YFSETQ. This CDR3 spans 16 amino acids. The sample was naive CD4+ T cells sorted from blood. Subset noted: CD45RA+ positively selected. This TCR derives from a man aged 18 to 30 in good health. The gene calls are TRBV5-1 and TRBJ2-5; 9 nucleotides line up with TRBD1. For the CDR3, the DNA is TGCGCCAGCAGCATAATTCCGGGACAGGGAGGGGAGACCCAGTACTTC. Protein sequence: CASSIIPGQGGETQYF.